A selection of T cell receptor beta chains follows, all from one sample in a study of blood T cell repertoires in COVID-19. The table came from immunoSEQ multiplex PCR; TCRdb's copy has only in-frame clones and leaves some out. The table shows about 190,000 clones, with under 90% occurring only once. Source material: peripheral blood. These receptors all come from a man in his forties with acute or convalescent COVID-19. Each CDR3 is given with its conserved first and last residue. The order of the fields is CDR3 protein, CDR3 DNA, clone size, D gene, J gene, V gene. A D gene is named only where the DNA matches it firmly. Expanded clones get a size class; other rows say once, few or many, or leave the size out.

CASSIFGQAYEQYF,TGTGCCAGTAGTATTTTTGGCCAGGCCTACGAGCAGTACTTC,once,.,TRBJ2-7,TRBV19
CASSLNGAGYGYTF,TGCGCCAGCAGCTTAAATGGGGCTGGCTATGGCTACACCTTC,.,.,TRBJ1-2,TRBV5-1
CASSLGSNHVSETQYF,TGTGCCAGCAGCTTAGGCAGTAATCATGTTTCCGAGACCCAGTACTTC,once,.,TRBJ2-5,TRBV11-3
CASSGEGGGRGEQFF,TGTGCCAGCAGCGGCGAGGGCGGGGGGAGAGGTGAGCAGTTCTTC,.,TRBD2,TRBJ2-1,TRBV28
CASSYGGAGNTIYF,TGTGCCAGCAGTTACGGGGGGGCTGGAAACACCATATATTTT,.,.,TRBJ1-3,TRBV6-5
CASSSQGFGNSPLHF,TGTGCCAGCAGCTCCCAGGGGTTTGGGAATTCACCCCTCCACTTT,.,.,TRBJ1-6,TRBV7-3
CASSLRASGAKNIQYF,TGTGCCAGCAGTTTGCGGGCTAGCGGGGCCAAAAACATTCAGTACTTC,.,TRBD2,TRBJ2-4,TRBV28
CASSLGLSGANVLTF,TGTGCCAGCAGCTTGGGACTCTCTGGGGCCAACGTCCTGACTTTC,.,.,TRBJ2-6,TRBV5-5
CASIMTSGVLGEQFF,TGTGCCAGTATTATGACTAGCGGGGTTTTGGGTGAGCAGTTCTTC,.,TRBD2,TRBJ2-1,TRBV19
CSVDRNTGELFF,TGCAGTGTGGACAGAAACACCGGGGAGCTGTTTTTT,.,.,TRBJ2-2,TRBV29-1
CASSPGGNTIYF,TGTGCCAGCAGCCCGGGTGGAAACACCATATATTTT,.,.,TRBJ1-3,TRBV3-1/TRBV3-2